This T cell receptor (beta chain) comes out of a study of shared clonotypes between healthy human individuals. Produced via immunoSEQ multiplex PCR; TCRdb's table is partial and in-frame only. This table holds over 2 million clones, around 92% found once. This CDR3 has 13 amino acids. V was clipped by 11 bases and J by 4 bases, with 15 bases between them. Per germline, CDR1 LNHNV and CDR2 YYDKDF (reference sequence). Sequencing was carried out using naive CD4+ T cells from PBMCs. Regarding subset: CD45RA+ positively selected. J is TRBJ1-5 and V is TRBV15, with D perhaps TRBD1 (5 bases). The receptor was derived from a man younger than 35 in good health. Some clones in this sample may be carry-over from other donors' samples. The DNA of the CDR3 is TGTGCCCGGAGAGAGACAGAGAATCAGCCCCAGCATTTT. Its translation is CARRETENQPQHF. The complete variable domain, with remaining parts taken from reference TRBV15 and TRBJ1-5, reads DAMVIQNPRYQVTQFGKPVTLSCSQTLNHNVMYWYQQKSSQAPKLLFHYYDKDFNNEADTPDNFQSRRPNTSFCFLDIRSPGLGDTAMYLCARRETENQPQHFGDGTRLSIL.